The entry below gives a single TCR beta chain sequence along with its context. This entry is derived from a study of blood T cell repertoires in COVID-19. J gave up 0 bases and V 6 bases, and 4 bases lay outside the gene matches. The V gene's germline CDR1 is MDHEN and CDR2 SYDVKM. The CDR3 consists of 15 residues. Measured with immunoSEQ multiplex PCR; TCRdb has only the in-frame clones, and not every one. The sample holds some 300,000 clones; 90% are singletons and the top ten take roughly 6.3%. The TCR comes from a woman aged 45 to 65 with COVID-19, enrolled during active disease. V and J are TRBV28 and TRBJ1-5, with 8 bases lining up with TRBD1. Material: peripheral blood. DNA for the CDR3: TGTGCCAGCAGAGAACAGGGGGTTAGCAATCAGCCCCAGCATTTT. It translates to CASREQGVSNQPQHF.